The next 11 T cell receptor beta chains were all read from a single sample in a study of blood T cell repertoires in COVID-19. Sequencing was performed with immunoSEQ multiplex PCR; in TCRdb, only in-frame clones are kept and a portion is missing. The sample lists tens of thousands of clones; more than 70% were seen once. Sequencing was performed on peripheral blood. These receptors were collected from a man in his 70s with acute or convalescent COVID-19.

The chain has TRBV5-6 and TRBJ1-3; D remains unclear. Germline V gives CDR1 SGHDT, CDR2 YYEEEE. V shed 0 bases and J shed 0 bases, with 7 bases lying between them. This CDR3 is built from 15 residues. CDR3: CASSLVRDSGNTIYF. CDR3 DNA: TGTGCCAGCAGCTTGGTACGGGACTCTGGAAACACCATATATTTT.

This clone has just one count. The chain is built from TRBV7-2 and TRBJ1-2; D might be TRBD1 (5 bases). CDR3 size: 16 residues. The V gene's germline CDR1 is SGHTA and CDR2 FQGNSA. V was clipped by 5 bases and J by 0 bases, with 16 bases between them. The CDR3 is CASSPSRTRTNYGYTF. CDR3 nucleotide sequence: TGTGCCAGCAGCCCATCCAGGACAAGAACTAACTATGGCTACACCTTC.

CDR3 nucleotides: TGTGCCTGGCAAAAAGGGGACATCCGCCCCTACGAGCAGTACTTC. This codes for CAWQKGDIRPYEQYF. The chain carries TRBV30 and TRBJ2-7; a weak D match, TRBD1 (6 bases). Between the trimmed V and J ends, which lost 5 bases and 2 bases, there was a span of 19 bases. The CDR3 loop spans 15 amino acids. The V gene's germline CDR1 is GTSNPN and CDR2 SVGIG (reference sequence).

V usage is TRBV5-1 and J usage is TRBJ1-2; 8 bases map to TRBD1. CDR3 size: 15 residues. Germline CDR1 SGHRS, CDR2 YFSETQ. After removal of 0 bases from V and 2 bases from J, the junction contained 3 bases not matched to a gene. As DNA, the CDR3 is TGCGCCAGCAGCTTGGACTCAGGGGGCAACTATGGCTACACCTTC. Residues: CASSLDSGGNYGYTF.

The chain employs TRBV11-2 and TRBJ2-1, with 10 bases identical to TRBD2. Germline V lookup: CDR1 SGHAT, CDR2 FQNNGV. This CDR3 spans 16 amino acids. V shed 3 bases and J 2 bases; nucleotides not matched to a gene: 4. The DNA for the CDR3 is TGTGCCAGCAGCTTCCCGGGACTAGCGACCTACAATGAGCAGTTCTTC. Encoded protein: CASSFPGLATYNEQFF.

The rearrangement uses TRBV30 and TRBJ1-5; no reliable D call. The V end lost 1 base, the J end lost 2 bases, and 9 bases lay between the germline ends. The CDR3 totals 14 residues. Germline assignment: CDR1 GTSNPN and CDR2 SVGIG (reference sequence). The CDR3 spells CAWSGGDGNQPQHF. CDR3 in DNA: TGTGCCTGGAGTGGAGGCGATGGCAATCAGCCCCAGCATTTT.

On this clone itself: Other DNA sequences of this sample code for an identical CDR3. Written as DNA, the CDR3 is TGTGCCAGCAGCTTAGGGGGGGGACCGCAAGAGACCCAGTACTTC. Translation: CASSLGGGPQETQYF. This rearrangement joins TRBV7-2 to TRBJ2-5; the match to TRBD2 covers 7 bases. This CDR3 contains 15 residues. The V gene's germline CDR1 is SGHTA and CDR2 FQGNSA. Trimming at V came to 1 base and at J to 2 bases, leaving 4 bases not matched to a gene.

V and J are TRBV3-1 (or the pseudogene TRBV3-2) and TRBJ2-7; perhaps TRBD2 as D (6 bases). The ends were cut back, 4 bases at V and 5 bases at J, with 21 bases in the middle. Germline V gene sequence: CDR1 LGHDT, CDR2 YNNKEL (reference sequence). The CDR3 totals 16 residues. As DNA, the CDR3 is TGTGCCAGCAGCCCTAGGAGGGACCGGAGTTTCGACGAGCAGTACTTC. Its protein product is CASSPRRDRSFDEQYF.

The chain employs TRBV3-1 (or the pseudogene TRBV3-2) and TRBJ2-5; a possible D gene is TRBD2 (7 bases). The V end was cut by 1 base, the J end by 1 base, with 16 bases between. The V gene's germline CDR1 is LGHDT and CDR2 YNNKEL (reference sequence). This CDR3 has 17 amino acids. CDR3 DNA sequence: TGTGCCAGCAGCCAAGGGTTCCGGGGAGGGGGCCAAGAGACCCAGTACTTC. Its protein is CASSQGFRGGGQETQYF.

The chain is built from TRBV18 and TRBJ1-1; no firm D call. The ends were cut back, 6 bases at V and 1 base at J, with 9 bases in the middle. This CDR3 has 13 amino acids. Germline CDR1 reads KGHSH; CDR2 reads LQKENI. CDR3 in DNA: TGTGCCAGCTCGGCCCAAGAGAACACTGAAGCTTTCTTT. Its translation: CASSAQENTEAFF. Drawing the rest from reference TRBV18 and TRBJ1-1, the complete variable domain is NAGVMQNPRHLVRRRGQEARLRCSPMKGHSHVYWYRQLPEEGLKFMVYLQKENIIDESGMPKERFSAEFPKEGPSILRIQQVVRGDSAAYFCASSAQENTEAFFGQGTRLTVV.

This sequence joins TRBV5-1 and TRBJ1-1, with TRBD1 matching over 9 bases. The CDR3 consists of 15 residues. Germline CDR1 and CDR2: SGHRS and YFSETQ. Trimming at V came to 3 bases and at J to 6 bases, leaving 9 bases not matched to a gene. Here the CDR3 DNA reads TGCGCCAGCAGCTCAGTTGACAGGGGGGACCCTGAAGCTTTCTTT. The encoded protein is CASSSVDRGDPEAFF.